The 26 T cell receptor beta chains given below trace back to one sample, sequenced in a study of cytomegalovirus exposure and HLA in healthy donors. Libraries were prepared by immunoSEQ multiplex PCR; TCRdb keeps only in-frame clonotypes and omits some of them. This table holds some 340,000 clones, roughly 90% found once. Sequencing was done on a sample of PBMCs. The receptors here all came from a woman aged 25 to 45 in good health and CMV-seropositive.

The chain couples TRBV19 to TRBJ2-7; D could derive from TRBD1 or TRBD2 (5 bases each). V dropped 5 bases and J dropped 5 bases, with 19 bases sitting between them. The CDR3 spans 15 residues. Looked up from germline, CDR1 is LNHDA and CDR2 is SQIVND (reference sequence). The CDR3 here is CASSLGRLPGDEQYF. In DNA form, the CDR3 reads TGTGCCAGTAGTCTGGGACGGCTCCCCGGGGACGAGCAGTACTTC.

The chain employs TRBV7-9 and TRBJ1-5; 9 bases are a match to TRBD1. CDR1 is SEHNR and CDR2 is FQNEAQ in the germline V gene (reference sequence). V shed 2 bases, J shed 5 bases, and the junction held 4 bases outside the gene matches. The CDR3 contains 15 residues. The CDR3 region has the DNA TGTGCCAGCAGCTTATGGGGACAGGGCGATCAGCCCCAGCATTTT. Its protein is CASSLWGQGDQPQHF. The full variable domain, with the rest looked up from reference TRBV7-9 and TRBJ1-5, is DTGVSQNPRHKITKRGQNVTFRCDPISEHNRLYWYRQTLGQGPEFLTYFQNEAQLEKSRLLSDRFSAERPKGSFSTLEIQRTEQGDSAMYLCASSLWGQGDQPQHFGDGTRLSIL.

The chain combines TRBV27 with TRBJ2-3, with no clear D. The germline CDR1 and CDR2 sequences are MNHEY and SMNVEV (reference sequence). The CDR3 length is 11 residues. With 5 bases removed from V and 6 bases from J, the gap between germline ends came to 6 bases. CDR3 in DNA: TGTGCCAGCAGTCTAGAGGATACGCAGTATTTT. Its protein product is CASSLEDTQYF.

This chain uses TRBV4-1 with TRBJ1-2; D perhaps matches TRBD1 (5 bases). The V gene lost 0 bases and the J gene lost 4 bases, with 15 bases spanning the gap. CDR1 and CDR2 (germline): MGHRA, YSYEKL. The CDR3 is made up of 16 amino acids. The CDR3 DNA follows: TGCGCCAGCAGCCAAGATAAGCGGGGCGTGGGCTATGGCTACACCTTC. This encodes CASSQDKRGVGYGYTF.

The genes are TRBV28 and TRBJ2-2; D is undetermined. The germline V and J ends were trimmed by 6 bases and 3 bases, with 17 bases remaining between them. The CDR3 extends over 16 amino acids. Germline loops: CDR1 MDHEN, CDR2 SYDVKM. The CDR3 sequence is CASSPILGSHTGELFF. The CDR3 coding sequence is TGTGCCAGCAGCCCTATTTTAGGGTCCCACACCGGGGAGCTGTTTTTT.

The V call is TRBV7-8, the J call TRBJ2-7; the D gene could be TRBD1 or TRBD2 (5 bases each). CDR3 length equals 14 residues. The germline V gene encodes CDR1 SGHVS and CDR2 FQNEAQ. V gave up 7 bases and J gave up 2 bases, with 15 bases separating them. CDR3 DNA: TGTGCCAGCAACAACAGGAGGTTCACCTACGAGCAGTACTTC. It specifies CASNNRRFTYEQYF.

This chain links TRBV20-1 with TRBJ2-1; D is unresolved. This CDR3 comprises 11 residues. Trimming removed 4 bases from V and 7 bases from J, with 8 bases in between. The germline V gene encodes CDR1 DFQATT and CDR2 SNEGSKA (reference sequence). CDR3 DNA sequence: TGCAGTGCTATAACGGGTAATGAGCAGTTCTTC. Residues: CSAITGNEQFF.

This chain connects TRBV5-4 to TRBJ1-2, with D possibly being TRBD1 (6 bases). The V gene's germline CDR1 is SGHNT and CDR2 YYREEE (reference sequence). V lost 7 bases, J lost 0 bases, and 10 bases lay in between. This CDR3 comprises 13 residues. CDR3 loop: CASEGGANYGYTF. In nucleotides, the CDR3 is TGTGCCAGCGAGGGGGGAGCTAACTATGGCTACACCTTC.

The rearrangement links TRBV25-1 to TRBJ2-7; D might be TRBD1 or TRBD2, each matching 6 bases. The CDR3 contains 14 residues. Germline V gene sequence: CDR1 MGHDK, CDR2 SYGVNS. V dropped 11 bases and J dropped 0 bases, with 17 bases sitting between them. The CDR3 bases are TGTGCCGGTGATAGGGGGGAGGACTCCTACGAGCAGTACTTC. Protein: CAGDRGEDSYEQYF.

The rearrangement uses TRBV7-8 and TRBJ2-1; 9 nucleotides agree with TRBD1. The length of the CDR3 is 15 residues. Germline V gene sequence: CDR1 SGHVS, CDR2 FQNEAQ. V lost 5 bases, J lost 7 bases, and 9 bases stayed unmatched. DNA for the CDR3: TGTGCCAGCAGCCTCCGGGACAGGGATTGGAATGAGCAGTTCTTC. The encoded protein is CASSLRDRDWNEQFF.

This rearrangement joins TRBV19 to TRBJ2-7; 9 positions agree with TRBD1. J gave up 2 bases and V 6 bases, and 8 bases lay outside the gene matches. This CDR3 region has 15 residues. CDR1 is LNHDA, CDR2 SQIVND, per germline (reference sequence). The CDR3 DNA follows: TGTGCCAGTAGCCAAAACGGACAGGGGACCTACGAGCAGTACTTC. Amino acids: CASSQNGQGTYEQYF.

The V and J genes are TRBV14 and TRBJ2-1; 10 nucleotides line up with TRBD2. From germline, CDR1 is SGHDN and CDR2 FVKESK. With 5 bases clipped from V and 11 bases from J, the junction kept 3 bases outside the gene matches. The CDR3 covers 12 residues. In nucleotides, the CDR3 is TGTGCCAGCAGCTCGGGACTAGCGAAGCAGTTCTTC. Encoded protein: CASSSGLAKQFF.

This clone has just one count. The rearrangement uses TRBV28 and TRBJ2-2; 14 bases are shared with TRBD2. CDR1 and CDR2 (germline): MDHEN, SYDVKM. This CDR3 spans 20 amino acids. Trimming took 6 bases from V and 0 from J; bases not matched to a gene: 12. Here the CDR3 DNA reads TGTGCCAGCAGCCTATTTCGGGGACTAGCGGGGGTAACGAACACCGGGGAGCTGTTTTTT. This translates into CASSLFRGLAGVTNTGELFF.

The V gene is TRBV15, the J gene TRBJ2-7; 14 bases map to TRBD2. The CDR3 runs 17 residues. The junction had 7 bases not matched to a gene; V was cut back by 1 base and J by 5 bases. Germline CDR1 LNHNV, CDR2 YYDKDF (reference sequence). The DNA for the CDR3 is TGTGCCACCAGCAGAGTTGTTGGGACTAGCGGGAGCCACGAGCAGTACTTC. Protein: CATSRVVGTSGSHEQYF.

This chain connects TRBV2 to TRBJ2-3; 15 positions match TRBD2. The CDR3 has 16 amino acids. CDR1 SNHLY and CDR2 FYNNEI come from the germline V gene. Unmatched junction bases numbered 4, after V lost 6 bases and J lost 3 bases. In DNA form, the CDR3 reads TGTGCCAGCAGAGGGGGGACTAGCGGGAGGACAGATACGCAGTATTTT. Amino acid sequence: CASRGGTSGRTDTQYF.

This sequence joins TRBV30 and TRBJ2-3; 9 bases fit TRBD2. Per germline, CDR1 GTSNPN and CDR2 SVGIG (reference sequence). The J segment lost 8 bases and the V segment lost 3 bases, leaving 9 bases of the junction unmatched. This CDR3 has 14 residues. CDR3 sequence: CAWRNWAGGGTQYF. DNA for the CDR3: TGTGCCTGGAGAAACTGGGCGGGAGGGGGTACGCAGTATTTT.

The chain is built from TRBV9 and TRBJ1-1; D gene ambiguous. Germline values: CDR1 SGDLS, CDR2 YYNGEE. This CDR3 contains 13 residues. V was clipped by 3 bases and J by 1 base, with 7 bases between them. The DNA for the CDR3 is TGTGCCAGCAGCGGAGGAGCGAACACTGAAGCTTTCTTT. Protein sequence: CASSGGANTEAFF. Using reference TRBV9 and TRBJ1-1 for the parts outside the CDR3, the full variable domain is DSGVTQTPKHLITATGQRVTLRCSPRSGDLSVYWYQQSLDQGLQFLIQYYNGEERAKGNILERFSAQQFPDLHSELNLSSLELGDSALYFCASSGGANTEAFFGQGTRLTVV.

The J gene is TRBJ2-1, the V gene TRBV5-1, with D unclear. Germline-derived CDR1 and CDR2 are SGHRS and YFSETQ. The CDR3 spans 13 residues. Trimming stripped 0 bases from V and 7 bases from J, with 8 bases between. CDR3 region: CASSLEGRNEQFF. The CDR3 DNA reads TGCGCCAGCAGCTTGGAGGGTCGAAATGAGCAGTTCTTC.

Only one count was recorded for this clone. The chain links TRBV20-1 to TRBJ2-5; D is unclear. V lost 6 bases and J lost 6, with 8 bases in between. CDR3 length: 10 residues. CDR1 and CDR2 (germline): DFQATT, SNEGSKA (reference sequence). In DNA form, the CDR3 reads TGCAGTGCGGGTCGTCAGACCCAGTACTTC. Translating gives CSAGRQTQYF.

CDR3 coding DNA: TGTGCCAGCAGCGTAAGCGGGACTAGCGACAATGAGCAGTTCTTC. This gives the protein CASSVSGTSDNEQFF. This chain joins TRBV9 and TRBJ2-1; 10 positions agree with TRBD2. The CDR3 length is 15 residues. The trim removed 1 base at V and 5 bases at J, leaving 3 bases unmatched. CDR1 is SGDLS, CDR2 YYNGEE, per germline.

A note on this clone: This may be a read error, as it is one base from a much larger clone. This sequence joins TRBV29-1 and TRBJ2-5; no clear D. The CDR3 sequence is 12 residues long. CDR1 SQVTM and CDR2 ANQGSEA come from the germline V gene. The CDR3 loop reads CSVEGMEETHYF. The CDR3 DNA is TGCAGCGTTGAGGGAATGGAAGAGACCCATTACTTC.

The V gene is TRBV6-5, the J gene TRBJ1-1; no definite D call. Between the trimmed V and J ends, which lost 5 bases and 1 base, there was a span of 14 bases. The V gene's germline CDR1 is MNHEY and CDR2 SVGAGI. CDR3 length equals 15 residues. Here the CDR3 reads CASSPPVGQNTEAFF. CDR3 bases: TGTGCCAGCAGTCCCCCTGTGGGCCAGAACACTGAAGCTTTCTTT.

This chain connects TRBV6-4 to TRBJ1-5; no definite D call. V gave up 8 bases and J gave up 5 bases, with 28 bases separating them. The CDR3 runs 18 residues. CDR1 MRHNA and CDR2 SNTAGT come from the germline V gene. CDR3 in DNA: TGTGCCAGCGACTCTACCGGTGGGTCCGGCAGCCCGTATCAGCCCCAGCATTTT. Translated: CASDSTGGSGSPYQPQHF.

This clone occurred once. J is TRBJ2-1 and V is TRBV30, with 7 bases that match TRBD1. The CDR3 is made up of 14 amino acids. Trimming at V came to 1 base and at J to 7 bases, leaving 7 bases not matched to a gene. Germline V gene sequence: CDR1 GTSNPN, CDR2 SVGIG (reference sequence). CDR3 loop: CAWSGGSGGNEQFF. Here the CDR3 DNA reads TGTGCCTGGAGTGGGGGTTCAGGGGGTAATGAGCAGTTCTTC.

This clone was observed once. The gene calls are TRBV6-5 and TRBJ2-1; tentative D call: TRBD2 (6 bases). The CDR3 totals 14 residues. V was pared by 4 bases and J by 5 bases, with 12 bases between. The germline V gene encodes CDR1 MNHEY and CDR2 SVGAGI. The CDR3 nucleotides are TGTGCCAGCAGTTTAGCGGACTTTGACAATGAGCAGTTCTTC. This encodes CASSLADFDNEQFF.

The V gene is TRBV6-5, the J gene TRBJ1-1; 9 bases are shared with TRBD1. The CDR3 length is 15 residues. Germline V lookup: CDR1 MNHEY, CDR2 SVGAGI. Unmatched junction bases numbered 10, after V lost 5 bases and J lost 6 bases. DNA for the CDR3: TGTGCCAGCAGTAGGGGACAGGGCGTTTGGGCTGAAGCTTTCTTT. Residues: CASSRGQGVWAEAFF.